The 2 T cell receptor beta chains presented below share a single source sample, sequenced in a study of vaccination effects on CD4 cells after COVID-19. Their antigens remain unidentified. Viral peptide pool expansion of antigen-specific CD4+ T cells preceded sequencing in the ViraFEST assay. On roughly day 10 of culture, CD4+ T cells were separated out. Each vaccine recipient was nucleocapsid antibody negative and had no prior SARS-CoV-2 infection. Some clones are missing from TCRdb's copy, which holds only in-frame ones; the method was immunoSEQ multiplex PCR. The sample holds about 73,000 clones, about four fifths seen once. The sample consisted of CD4+ T cells from PBMCs cultured with HCoV-NL63 spike peptides, taken before COVID-19 vaccination. The receptor set was obtained from a human donor who received a COVID-19 vaccine.

This sequence joins TRBV6-2 or TRBV6-3 and TRBJ1-2, with a tentative D call TRBD1 (6 bases). V was trimmed by 0 bases and J by 2 bases, leaving 13 bases between them. Germline loops: CDR1 MNHEY, CDR2 SVGEGT. CDR3 size: 16 residues. Written as DNA, the CDR3 is TGTGCCAGCAGTTACTCGGGGGGGCGCAGGAACTATGGCTACACCTTC. It encodes CASSYSGGRRNYGYTF.

The DNA of the CDR3 is TGCGCCAGCAGTGAGAGGGGATTGAGGGGTCAGTACGTC. Translating gives CASSERGLRGQYV. The chain couples TRBV10-2 to TRBJ2-7; D assignment may be TRBD1 or TRBD2 (5 bases each). CDR3 length equals 13 residues. With 2 bases removed from V and 10 bases from J, the gap between germline ends came to 15 bases. Germline CDR1 WSHSY, CDR2 SAAADI.